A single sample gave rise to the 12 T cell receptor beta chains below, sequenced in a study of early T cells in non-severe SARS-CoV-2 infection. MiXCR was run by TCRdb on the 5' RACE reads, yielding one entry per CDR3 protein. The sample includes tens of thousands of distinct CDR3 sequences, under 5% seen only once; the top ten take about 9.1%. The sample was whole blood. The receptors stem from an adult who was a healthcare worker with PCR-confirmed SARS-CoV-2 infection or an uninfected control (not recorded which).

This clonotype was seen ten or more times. CDR3 in amino acids: CSASGGVDTQYF. CDR3 coding DNA: TGCAGTGCTAGTGGAGGGGTAGATACGCAGTATTTT. The gene calls are TRBV20-1 and TRBJ2-3; possibly TRBD2 for D (6 bases). CDR1 DFQATT and CDR2 SNEGSKA come from the germline V gene (reference sequence). This CDR3 is 12 amino acids long. The V gene lost 3 bases and the J gene lost 5 bases, with 9 bases spanning the gap.

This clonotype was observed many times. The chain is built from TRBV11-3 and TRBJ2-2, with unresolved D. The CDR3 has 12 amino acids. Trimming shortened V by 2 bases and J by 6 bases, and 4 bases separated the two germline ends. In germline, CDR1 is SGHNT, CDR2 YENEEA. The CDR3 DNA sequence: TGTGCCAGCAGCTTAAGGTCCGGGGAGCTGTTTTTT. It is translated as CASSLRSGELFF.

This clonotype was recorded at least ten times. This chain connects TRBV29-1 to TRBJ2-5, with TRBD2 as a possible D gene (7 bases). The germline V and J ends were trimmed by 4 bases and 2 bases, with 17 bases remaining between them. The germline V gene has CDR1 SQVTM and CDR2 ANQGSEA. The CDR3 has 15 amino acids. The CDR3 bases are TGCAGCGTTGTCATAGCAGGGGACTATCAAGAGACCCAGTACTTC. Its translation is CSVVIAGDYQETQYF.

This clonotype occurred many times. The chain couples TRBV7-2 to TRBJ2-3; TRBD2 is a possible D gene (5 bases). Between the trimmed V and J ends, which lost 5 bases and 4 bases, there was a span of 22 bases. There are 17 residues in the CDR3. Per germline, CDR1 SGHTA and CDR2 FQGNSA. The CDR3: CASSRAPSSGKADTQYF. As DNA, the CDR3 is TGTGCCAGCAGCCGGGCTCCCTCATCGGGAAAAGCAGATACGCAGTATTTT.

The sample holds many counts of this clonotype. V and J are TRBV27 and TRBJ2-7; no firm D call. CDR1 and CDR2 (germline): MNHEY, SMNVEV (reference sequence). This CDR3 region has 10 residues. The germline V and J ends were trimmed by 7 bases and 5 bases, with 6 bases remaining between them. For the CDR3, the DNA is TGTGCCAGCATTATCGACGAGCAGTACGTC. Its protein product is CASIIDEQYV.

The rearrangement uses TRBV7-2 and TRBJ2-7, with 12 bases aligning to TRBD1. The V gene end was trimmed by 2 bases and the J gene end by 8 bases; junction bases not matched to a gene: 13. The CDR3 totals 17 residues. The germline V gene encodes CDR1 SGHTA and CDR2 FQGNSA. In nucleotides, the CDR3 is TGTGCCAGCAGCTTACAAGTCGAGGGACAGGGGGCTAAGAAGCAGTACTTC. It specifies CASSLQVEGQGAKKQYF.

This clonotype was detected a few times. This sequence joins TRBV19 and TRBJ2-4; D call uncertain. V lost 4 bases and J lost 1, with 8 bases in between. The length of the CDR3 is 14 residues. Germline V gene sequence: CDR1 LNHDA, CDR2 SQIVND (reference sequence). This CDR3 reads CASSTIMAKNIQYF. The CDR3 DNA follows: TGTGCCAGTAGTACAATTATGGCCAAAAACATTCAGTACTTC.

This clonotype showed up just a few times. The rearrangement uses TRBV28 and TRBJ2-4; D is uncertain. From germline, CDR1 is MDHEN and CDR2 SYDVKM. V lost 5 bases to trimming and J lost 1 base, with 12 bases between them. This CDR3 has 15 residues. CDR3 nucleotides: TGTGCCAGCAGTAAAAGCTTGATGGCCAAAAACATTCAGTACTTC. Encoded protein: CASSKSLMAKNIQYF.

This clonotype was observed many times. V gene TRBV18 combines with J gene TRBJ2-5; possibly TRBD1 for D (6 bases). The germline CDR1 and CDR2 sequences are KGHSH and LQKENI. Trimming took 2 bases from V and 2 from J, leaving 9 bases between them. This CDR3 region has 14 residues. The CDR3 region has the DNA TGTGCCAGCTCACCAGGACAGAAGCAAGAGACCCAGTACTTC. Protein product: CASSPGQKQETQYF.

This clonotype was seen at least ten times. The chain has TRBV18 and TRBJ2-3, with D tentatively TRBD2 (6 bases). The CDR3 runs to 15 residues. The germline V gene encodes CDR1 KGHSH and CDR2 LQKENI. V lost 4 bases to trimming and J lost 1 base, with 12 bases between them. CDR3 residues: CASSLMGGGTDTQYF. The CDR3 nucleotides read TGTGCCAGCTCACTAATGGGGGGAGGCACAGATACGCAGTATTTT. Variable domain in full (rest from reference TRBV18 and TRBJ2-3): NAGVMQNPRHLVRRRGQEARLRCSPMKGHSHVYWYRQLPEEGLKFMVYLQKENIIDESGMPKERFSAEFPKEGPSILRIQQVVRGDSAAYFCASSLMGGGTDTQYFGPGTRLTVL.

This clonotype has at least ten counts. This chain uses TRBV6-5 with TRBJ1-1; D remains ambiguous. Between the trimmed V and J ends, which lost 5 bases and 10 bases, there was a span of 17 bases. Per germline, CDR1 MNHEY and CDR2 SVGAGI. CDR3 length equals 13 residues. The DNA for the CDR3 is TGTGCCAGCAGTACGACCCTCAGCCTGCCAGCTTTCTTT. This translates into CASSTTLSLPAFF.

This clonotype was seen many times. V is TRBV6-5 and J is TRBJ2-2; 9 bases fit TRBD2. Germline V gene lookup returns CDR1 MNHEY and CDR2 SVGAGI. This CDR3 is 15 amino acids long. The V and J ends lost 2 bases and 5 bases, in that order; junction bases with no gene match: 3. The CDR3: CASSYGLAGTGELFF. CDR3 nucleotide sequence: TGTGCCAGCAGTTACGGGCTAGCGGGGACCGGGGAGCTGTTTTTT.